This is a list of T cell receptor beta chains from one sample in a study of shared clonotypes between healthy human individuals. The protocol was immunoSEQ multiplex PCR, while the TCRdb copy is restricted to in-frame clones and leaves out a portion. The top ten clones hold 0.13% of a sample with 2 million to 2.5 million clones, approximately 95% of them seen once. Sequenced sample: naive CD4+ T cells sorted from blood. These receptors came from a man aged 18-30 years in good health. Both conserved end residues are part of each CDR3. Each record gives: J gene, clone size, D gene, V gene, CDR3 protein, CDR3 DNA. A D gene is named only where the DNA matches it firmly. Size is omitted from some rows. Given values are once, few, many or a class for expanded clones.

j_call: TRBJ1-6
clone_size: .
d_call: .
v_call: TRBV5-4
cdr3_aa: CASSLERGHSPLHF
cdr3_nt: TGTGCCAGCAGCTTGGAGCGCGGCCATTCACCCCTCCACTTT

j_call: TRBJ2-5
clone_size: .
d_call: TRBD1
v_call: TRBV5-1
cdr3_aa: CASSLLPGQPVWYF
cdr3_nt: TGCGCCAGCAGCCTACTCCCGGGACAGCCGGTGTGGTACTTC

j_call: TRBJ1-3
clone_size: .
d_call: TRBD1
v_call: TRBV5-1
cdr3_aa: CASSLGRGPGNTIYF
cdr3_nt: TGCGCCAGCAGCTTGGGAAGGGGGCCTGGAAACACCATATATTTT

j_call: TRBJ2-7
clone_size: .
d_call: .
v_call: TRBV5-4
cdr3_aa: CASSSSGTLAYEQYF
cdr3_nt: TGTGCCAGCAGCTCCTCCGGGACCCTGGCCTACGAGCAGTACTTC

j_call: TRBJ2-4
clone_size: once
d_call: TRBD2
v_call: TRBV9
cdr3_aa: CASSVGVAGWDIQYF
cdr3_nt: TGTGCCAGCAGCGTAGGAGTAGCGGGGTGGGACATTCAGTACTTC

j_call: TRBJ2-3
clone_size: .
d_call: .
v_call: TRBV6-5
cdr3_aa: CASSYLGTGAFF
cdr3_nt: TGTGCCAGCAGTTACTTAGGGACCGGAGCCTTTTTT

j_call: TRBJ2-2
clone_size: .
d_call: .
v_call: TRBV6-5
cdr3_aa: CASSSFQGPNTGELFF
cdr3_nt: TGTGCCAGCAGTTCCTTTCAAGGGCCAAACACCGGGGAGCTGTTTTTT

j_call: TRBJ2-5
clone_size: .
d_call: .
v_call: TRBV15
cdr3_aa: CATSKTRKGETQYF
cdr3_nt: TGTGCCACCAGCAAGACTAGAAAGGGAGAGACCCAGTACTTC

j_call: TRBJ2-3
clone_size: .
d_call: .
v_call: TRBV10-1
cdr3_aa: CASSESQAGDTQYF
cdr3_nt: TGCGCCAGCAGTGAGTCTCAGGCGGGGGATACGCAGTATTTT

j_call: TRBJ1-1
clone_size: .
d_call: .
v_call: TRBV7-2
cdr3_aa: CASSLPRQRTEAFF
cdr3_nt: TGTGCCAGCAGCTTACCGAGACAGCGGACTGAAGCTTTCTTT

j_call: TRBJ2-3
clone_size: .
d_call: TRBD2
v_call: TRBV9
cdr3_aa: CASSLTSGTDTQYF
cdr3_nt: TGTGCCAGCAGCCTGACTAGCGGCACAGATACGCAGTATTTT

j_call: TRBJ1-1
clone_size: .
d_call: .
v_call: TRBV5-1
cdr3_aa: CASSLGDPRSGAFF
cdr3_nt: TGCGCCAGCAGCTTGGGAGACCCCCGTTCCGGGGCTTTCTTT

j_call: TRBJ2-5
clone_size: .
d_call: .
v_call: TRBV19
cdr3_aa: CASSPRTGRGETQYF
cdr3_nt: TGTGCCAGTAGTCCGAGGACAGGGAGGGGAGAGACCCAGTACTTC

j_call: TRBJ1-2
clone_size: .
d_call: TRBD1
v_call: TRBV7-9
cdr3_aa: CASSFRDRGGYTF
cdr3_nt: TGTGCCAGCAGCTTCCGGGACAGGGGTGGCTACACCTTC

j_call: TRBJ2-5
clone_size: .
d_call: .
v_call: TRBV7-2
cdr3_aa: CASSLEANRPETQYF
cdr3_nt: TGTGCCAGCAGCTTAGAGGCTAACAGACCAGAGACCCAGTACTTC

j_call: TRBJ2-1
clone_size: .
d_call: TRBD1
v_call: TRBV7-6
cdr3_aa: CASSLAGTGVPNEQFF
cdr3_nt: TGTGCCAGCAGCTTAGCCGGGACAGGGGTCCCTAATGAGCAGTTCTTC

j_call: TRBJ1-5
clone_size: .
d_call: .
v_call: TRBV6-1
cdr3_aa: CASSESFRSNQPQHF
cdr3_nt: TGTGCCAGCAGTGAATCGTTCCGGTCGAATCAGCCCCAGCATTTT

j_call: TRBJ1-6
clone_size: .
d_call: .
v_call: TRBV15
cdr3_aa: CATSRENFGNSPLHF
cdr3_nt: TGTGCCACCAGCAGAGAGAATTTTGGTAATTCACCCCTCCACTTT

j_call: TRBJ1-3
clone_size: .
d_call: .
v_call: TRBV29-1
cdr3_aa: CSVRQPGTVSSGNTIYF
cdr3_nt: TGCAGCGTACGCCAACCCGGGACGGTCAGCTCTGGAAACACCATATATTTT

j_call: TRBJ1-1
clone_size: .
d_call: .
v_call: TRBV6-5
cdr3_aa: CASSYSGAAGTEAFF
cdr3_nt: TGTGCCAGCAGTTACTCAGGGGCTGCGGGCACTGAAGCTTTCTTT

j_call: TRBJ1-1
clone_size: .
d_call: TRBD1
v_call: TRBV18
cdr3_aa: CASSPNQGARTEAFF
cdr3_nt: TGTGCCAGCTCACCGAACCAGGGGGCGCGCACTGAAGCTTTCTTT

j_call: TRBJ2-3
clone_size: .
d_call: .
v_call: TRBV30
cdr3_aa: CAWSVGQPMSTDTQYF
cdr3_nt: TGTGCCTGGAGTGTAGGACAACCGATGTCCACAGATACGCAGTATTTT

j_call: TRBJ1-1
clone_size: .
d_call: TRBD1
v_call: TRBV6-5
cdr3_aa: CASRGQVKSEAFF
cdr3_nt: TGTGCCAGCAGAGGACAGGTTAAGTCTGAAGCTTTCTTT

j_call: TRBJ2-5
clone_size: .
d_call: TRBD2
v_call: TRBV6-5
cdr3_aa: CASRSSGEETQYF
cdr3_nt: TGTGCCAGCAGGTCAAGCGGGGAAGAGACCCAGTACTTC

j_call: TRBJ2-5
clone_size: .
d_call: .
v_call: TRBV30
cdr3_aa: CAWSALDQETQYF
cdr3_nt: TGTGCCTGGAGTGCGCTGGACCAAGAGACCCAGTACTTC

j_call: TRBJ2-7
clone_size: .
d_call: .
v_call: TRBV2
cdr3_aa: CASSGTLGGEQYF
cdr3_nt: TGTGCCAGCAGTGGTACCTTAGGAGGAGAGCAGTACTTC

j_call: TRBJ2-7
clone_size: .
d_call: .
v_call: TRBV9
cdr3_aa: CASSVEDSGTYEQYF
cdr3_nt: TGTGCCAGCAGCGTAGAAGACTCAGGGACCTACGAGCAGTACTTC

j_call: TRBJ2-3
clone_size: .
d_call: TRBD1
v_call: TRBV10-3
cdr3_aa: CAISRSDRATDTQYF
cdr3_nt: TGTGCCATCAGTCGATCGGACAGGGCCACAGATACGCAGTATTTT

j_call: TRBJ2-5
clone_size: .
d_call: .
v_call: TRBV10-2
cdr3_aa: CASSRGWGETQYF
cdr3_nt: TGCGCCAGCAGTCGGGGGTGGGGAGAGACCCAGTACTTC

j_call: TRBJ2-7
clone_size: .
d_call: .
v_call: TRBV14
cdr3_aa: CASSQDAGIVYEQYF
cdr3_nt: TGTGCCAGCAGCCAAGATGCAGGGATTGTCTACGAGCAGTACTTC

j_call: TRBJ2-1
clone_size: .
d_call: TRBD1
v_call: TRBV6-5
cdr3_aa: CASARGYEQFF
cdr3_nt: TGTGCCAGCGCCAGGGGGTATGAGCAGTTCTTC

j_call: TRBJ2-1
clone_size: once
d_call: TRBD2
v_call: TRBV10-3
cdr3_aa: CAITPTGTSGPLSYNEQFF
cdr3_nt: TGTGCCATCACCCCGACTGGGACTAGCGGACCTTTATCCTACAATGAGCAGTTCTTC

j_call: TRBJ2-5
clone_size: few
d_call: .
v_call: TRBV11-2
cdr3_aa: CASSSQETQYF
cdr3_nt: TGTGCCAGCAGCTCACAAGAGACCCAGTACTTC

j_call: TRBJ1-6
clone_size: .
d_call: .
v_call: TRBV20-1
cdr3_aa: CSARVQGPLHF
cdr3_nt: TGCAGTGCTAGGGTGCAGGGACCCCTCCACTTT

j_call: TRBJ1-4
clone_size: .
d_call: .
v_call: TRBV6-6
cdr3_aa: CASSYRDTVNEKLFF
cdr3_nt: TGTGCCAGCAGTTATCGGGACACAGTTAATGAAAAACTGTTTTTT

j_call: TRBJ1-1
clone_size: .
d_call: .
v_call: TRBV30
cdr3_aa: CACRGAVNTEAFF
cdr3_nt: TGTGCCTGTCGGGGGGCGGTGAACACTGAAGCTTTCTTT

j_call: TRBJ2-3
clone_size: .
d_call: .
v_call: TRBV7-2
cdr3_aa: CASSAQGWTDTQYF
cdr3_nt: TGTGCCAGCAGCGCCCAAGGCTGGACAGATACGCAGTATTTT

j_call: TRBJ2-4
clone_size: once
d_call: .
v_call: TRBV4-2
cdr3_aa: CASSQDLRDQRRGNIQYF
cdr3_nt: TGTGCCAGCAGCCAAGATTTAAGGGACCAACGTAGAGGAAACATTCAGTACTTC

j_call: TRBJ2-5
clone_size: .
d_call: .
v_call: TRBV9
cdr3_aa: CASGPGEEETQYF
cdr3_nt: TGTGCCAGCGGTCCAGGGGAAGAAGAGACCCAGTACTTC

j_call: TRBJ1-4
clone_size: .
d_call: .
v_call: TRBV5-1
cdr3_aa: CASSITGTVGEKLFF
cdr3_nt: TGCGCCAGCAGCATTACGGGGACGGTTGGTGAAAAACTGTTTTTT

j_call: TRBJ2-7
clone_size: .
d_call: TRBD1
v_call: TRBV15
cdr3_aa: CATSRGTGGGYEQYF
cdr3_nt: TGTGCCACCAGCAGGGGGACAGGGGGCGGCTACGAGCAGTACTTC

j_call: TRBJ1-5
clone_size: .
d_call: .
v_call: TRBV2
cdr3_aa: CASSPVSVNQPQHF
cdr3_nt: TGTGCCAGCAGTCCGGTCAGTGTCAATCAGCCCCAGCATTTT

j_call: TRBJ2-3
clone_size: .
d_call: .
v_call: TRBV11-2
cdr3_aa: CASSLGFLTDTQYF
cdr3_nt: TGTGCCAGCAGCTTGGGGTTTTTAACAGATACGCAGTATTTT